This T cell receptor (beta chain) was retrieved from a study of read filtering for tumor transcriptome and immune sequencing. Study-level findings and limits: Single-read clonotypes: 80% to 90% of IR-seq clonotypes (roughly 4% of reads), around three quarters of RNA-seq clonotypes (nearly 45% of reads). RNA-seq captured clonotypes less deeply and reliably than IR-seq.

The ends lost 1 base at V and 2 bases at J; junction bases unmatched: 1. Germline lookup yields CDR1 SGHDT and CDR2 YYEEEE. This CDR3 is 15 amino acids long. In this sample, this clonotype turned up many times. Its specificity is unknown. The library was built from roughly 400 ng RNA with molecular barcoded adaptors for alpha/delta and beta/gamma chains. Each CDR3 protein is one row after TCRdb ran MiXCR on the reads. The sample yields about 40,000 distinct CDR3 sequences, about 11% seen once. Input material: a population of CD138-negative cells sorted from bone marrow. The sequence derives from a donor at least 40 years old with multiple myeloma. V usage is TRBV5-6 and J usage is TRBJ2-7, with TRBD2 identical over 12 bases. Written as DNA, the CDR3 is TGTGCCAGCAGCTTGCGGACTAGCGGGACCTACGAGCAGTACTTC. This translates into CASSLRTSGTYEQYF.